Given below is one T cell receptor beta chain in context. Antigen: not known. This entry is derived from a study of T cell responses to AZD1222 COVID-19 vaccine. Repertoires were generated with immunoSEQ multiplex PCR, while TCRdb's copy carries only in-frame clones and drops some. The data contain roughly 100,000 clones, 80% to 90% of them singletons. The germline CDR1 and CDR2 sequences are SGHTA and FQGNSA. V was shortened by 4 bases and J by 8 bases, with 14 bases between the two germline ends. The CDR3 sequence is 13 residues long. Findings and limits, study-wide: Among those given AZD1222, only five or six were seropositive at baseline.

The sequence derives from an adult in good health. The input for sequencing was peripheral blood, taken on day 0 of AZD1222 vaccination. J is TRBJ1-2 and V is TRBV7-2; D is ambiguous. The CDR3 region has the DNA TGTGCCAGCAGCTCCCTTGCCCTCGACGGCTACACCTTC. The encoded protein is CASSSLALDGYTF.